There are a few counts of the clone carrying this T cell receptor (beta chain). Its antigen is unknown. The repertoire was sequenced with immunoSEQ multiplex PCR; TCRdb's copy has only in-frame clones and lacks some. The sample shows approximately 5,300 clones, over 55% of them seen only once. Autopsy tissues spanned esophagus to rectum, liver, skin, and lymphoid organs including spleen. This sample is drawn from a study of tissue T cells after allogeneic stem cell transplantation. Study outcomes and limitations: This small cohort was clinically heterogeneous, and sampling depth was a limitation. Anatomically similar tissues had similar TCR repertoires within each patient. Only a limited share of tissue TCRs appeared in blood or spleen.

The sequence came from a male donor older than 55 with lung cancer. The source material was tissue from the jejunum, sampled at autopsy.

CDR3 sequence reads: CASSPIRAGNTIYF. In nucleotides, the CDR3 is TGTGCCAGCAGCCCTATAAGAGCTGGAAACACCATATATTTT. The chain combines TRBV14 with TRBJ1-3, with D unresolved. The CDR3 is 14 amino acids. Germline-derived CDR1 and CDR2 are SGHDN and FVKESK. V dropped 4 bases and J dropped 2 bases, with 9 bases sitting between them.